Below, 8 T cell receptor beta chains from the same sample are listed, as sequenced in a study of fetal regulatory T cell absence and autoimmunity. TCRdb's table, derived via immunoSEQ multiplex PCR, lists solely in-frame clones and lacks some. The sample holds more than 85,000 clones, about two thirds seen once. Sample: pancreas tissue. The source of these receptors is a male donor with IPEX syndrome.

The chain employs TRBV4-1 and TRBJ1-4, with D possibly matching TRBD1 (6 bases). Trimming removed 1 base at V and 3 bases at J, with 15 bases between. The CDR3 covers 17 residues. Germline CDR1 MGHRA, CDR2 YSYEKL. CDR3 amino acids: CASSQVTGRGANEKLFF. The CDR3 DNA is TGCGCCAGCAGCCAAGTAACAGGGAGGGGAGCTAATGAAAAACTGTTTTTT.

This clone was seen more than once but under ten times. The CDR3 DNA follows: TGTGCCAGCAGTTACACGGGACGGTACAATGAGCAGTTCTTC. Protein product: CASSYTGRYNEQFF. This chain connects TRBV6-5 to TRBJ2-1, with D possibly being TRBD1 or TRBD2 (5 bases each). CDR1 MNHEY and CDR2 SVGAGI come from the germline V gene. This CDR3 has 14 residues. Trimming stripped 2 bases from V and 4 bases from J, with 9 bases between.

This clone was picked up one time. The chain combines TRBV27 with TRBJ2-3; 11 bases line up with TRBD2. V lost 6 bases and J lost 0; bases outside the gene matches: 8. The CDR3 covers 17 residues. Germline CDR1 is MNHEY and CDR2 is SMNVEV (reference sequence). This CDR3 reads CASSLLAGGPSTDTQYF. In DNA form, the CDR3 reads TGTGCCAGCAGCCTCCTAGCGGGGGGCCCTAGCACAGATACGCAGTATTTT.

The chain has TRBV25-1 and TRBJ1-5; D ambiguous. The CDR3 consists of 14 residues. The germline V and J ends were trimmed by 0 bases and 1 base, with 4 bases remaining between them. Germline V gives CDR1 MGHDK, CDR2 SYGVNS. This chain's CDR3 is CASSEYNSNQPQHF. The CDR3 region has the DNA TGTGCCAGCAGTGAATATAACAGCAATCAGCCCCAGCATTTT.

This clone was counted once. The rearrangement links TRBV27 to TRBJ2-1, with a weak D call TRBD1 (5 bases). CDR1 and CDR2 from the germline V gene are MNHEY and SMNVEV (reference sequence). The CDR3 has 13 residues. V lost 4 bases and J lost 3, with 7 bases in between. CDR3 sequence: CASSSRVYNEQFF. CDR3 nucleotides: TGTGCCAGCAGTTCCAGGGTCTACAATGAGCAGTTCTTC.

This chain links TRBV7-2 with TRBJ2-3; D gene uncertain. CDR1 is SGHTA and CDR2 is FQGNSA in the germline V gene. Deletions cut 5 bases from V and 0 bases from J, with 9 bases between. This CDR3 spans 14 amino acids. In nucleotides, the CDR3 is TGTGCCAGCAGCCTGTTCCCTAGCACAGATACGCAGTATTTT. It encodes CASSLFPSTDTQYF.

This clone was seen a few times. The CDR3 DNA is TGTGCCAGCAGCGTAGGGGATTTCACAGATACGCAGTATTTT. It yields the protein CASSVGDFTDTQYF. The chain links TRBV5-4 to TRBJ2-3, with TRBD1 as a possible D gene (5 bases). CDR1 and CDR2 (germline): SGHNT, YYREEE (reference sequence). The CDR3 runs to 14 residues. Trimming cost V 4 bases and J 2 bases, with 11 bases left between them.

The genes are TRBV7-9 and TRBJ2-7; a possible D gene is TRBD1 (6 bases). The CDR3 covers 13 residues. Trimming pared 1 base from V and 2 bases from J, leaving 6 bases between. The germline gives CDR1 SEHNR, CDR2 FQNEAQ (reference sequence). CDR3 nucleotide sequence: TGTGCCAGCAGCTTAGGGGACACCTACGAGCAGTACTTC. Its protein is CASSLGDTYEQYF.